This is a list of T cell receptor beta chains from one sample in a study of identical twins. Using its own MiXCR run on the 5' RACE reads, TCRdb lists one record per CDR3 protein. The sample includes nearly 900,000 distinct CDR3 sequences, about 12% seen only once; the top ten take roughly 1.6%. The same data also contributed to another study, on yellow fever vaccine responses in identical twins.

The sequenced sample consisted of PBMCs. The receptors here all came from a young woman in good health. Each CDR3 is given with its conserved first and last residue. The order of the fields is J gene, V gene, D gene, clone size, CDR3 length, CDR3 protein, CDR3 DNA. A D gene is named only where the DNA matches it firmly. The size field is filled for only some rows; it gives once, few, many or a size class.

J: TRBJ1-2
V: TRBV4-1
D: NA
size: few
length: 14
CDR3: CASSHLQGGSGYTF
DNA: TGCGCCAGCAGCCATCTACAGGGAGGGAGCGGCTACACCTTC

J: TRBJ2-3
V: TRBV6-1
D: NA
size: NA
length: 14
CDR3: CASKSSGGTDTQYF
DNA: TGTGCCAGCAAATCATCCGGGGGCACAGATACGCAGTATTTT

J: TRBJ1-3
V: TRBV2
D: NA
size: few
length: 12
CDR3: CASSARKGTIYF
DNA: TGTGCCAGCAGTGCCCGGAAGGGCACCATATATTTT

J: TRBJ1-1
V: TRBV15
D: NA
size: few
length: 13
CDR3: CATTNREYTEAFF
DNA: TGTGCCACTACCAACAGGGAATACACTGAAGCTTTCTTT

J: TRBJ2-3
V: TRBV11-2
D: NA
size: few
length: 15
CDR3: CASSPLRGSTDTQYF
DNA: TGTGCCAGCAGCCCACTCCGGGGCAGCACAGATACGCAGTATTTT

J: TRBJ2-1
V: TRBV11-3
D: TRBD2
size: NA
length: 15
CDR3: CASKAGGVSYNEQFF
DNA: TGTGCCAGCAAAGCGGGAGGTGTTTCCTACAATGAGCAGTTCTTC

J: TRBJ2-1
V: TRBV6-1
D: TRBD2
size: few
length: 16
CDR3: CASRRGTSGGKNEQFF
DNA: TGTGCCAGCAGACGCGGGACTAGCGGGGGAAAGAATGAGCAGTTCTTC

J: TRBJ2-2
V: TRBV3-1
D: TRBD1
size: many
length: 15
CDR3: CASSRQGSYTGELFF
DNA: TGTGCCAGCAGTCGACAGGGGTCCTACACCGGGGAGCTGTTTTTT

J: TRBJ1-1
V: TRBV20-1
D: NA
size: NA
length: 14
CDR3: CSARGQAMNTEAFF
DNA: TGCAGTGCCAGGGGACAAGCGATGAACACTGAAGCTTTCTTT

J: TRBJ2-1
V: TRBV28
D: NA
size: few
length: 11
CDR3: CASSTVAEQFF
DNA: TGTGCCAGCAGTACAGTCGCTGAGCAGTTCTTC

J: TRBJ1-2
V: TRBV15
D: NA
size: NA
length: 16
CDR3: CATSLPDGADYYGYTF
DNA: TGTGCCACCAGCCTCCCGGACGGGGCGGACTACTATGGCTACACCTTC

J: TRBJ2-1
V: TRBV5-1
D: NA
size: NA
length: 12
CDR3: CASSPDWDEQFF
DNA: TGCGCCAGCAGCCCTGACTGGGATGAGCAGTTCTTC

J: TRBJ2-1
V: TRBV28
D: TRBD2
size: few
length: 14
CDR3: CASSLALAGGEQFF
DNA: TGTGCCAGCAGTTTAGCTCTAGCGGGCGGGGAGCAGTTCTTC

J: TRBJ1-5
V: TRBV12-3/TRBV12-4
D: NA
size: many
length: 13
CDR3: CASSLTGGQPQHF
DNA: TGTGCCAGCAGTTTAACAGGAGGTCAGCCCCAGCATTTT

J: TRBJ2-1
V: TRBV19
D: NA
size: NA
length: 14
CDR3: CASSTTGNYNEQFF
DNA: TGTGCCAGTAGTACCACCGGCAACTACAATGAGCAGTTCTTC

J: TRBJ2-7
V: TRBV20-1
D: NA
size: few
length: 13
CDR3: CSARVGTHYEQYF
DNA: TGCAGTGCTAGGGTCGGGACACATTACGAGCAGTACTTC